These 16 T cell receptor beta chains share one sample of origin, sequenced in a study of CD8 T cells in Susac syndrome. Reverse transcription of roughly 0.45 to 1 ug RNA was performed with random hexamers. TCRdb called the immunoSEQ multiplex PCR reads again in MiXCR, with one record for every CDR3 protein. The profile shows 150,000 to 200,000 distinct CDR3 sequences, about 93% of them singletons. The sample taken for sequencing was CD4+ T cells from PBMCs. Source of these receptors: a human donor in good health.

The chain has TRBV2 and TRBJ2-5, with 11 nucleotides matching TRBD2. The V gene end was trimmed by 1 base and the J gene end by 4 bases; junction bases not matched to a gene: 5. There are 16 residues in the CDR3. Germline CDR1 and CDR2: SNHLY and FYNNEI. CDR3 protein: CASSEVAGGPGETQYF. As DNA, the CDR3 is TGTGCCAGCAGTGAAGTAGCGGGGGGGCCTGGAGAGACCCAGTACTTC.

J is TRBJ1-1 and V is TRBV20-1; weak D call: TRBD1 (5 bases). Trimming took 4 bases from V and 0 from J, leaving 9 bases between them. Germline values: CDR1 DFQATT, CDR2 SNEGSKA (reference sequence). This CDR3 is 13 amino acids long. The CDR3 bases are TGCAGTGCTACAGACAGAGTGAACACTGAAGCTTTCTTT. Translation: CSATDRVNTEAFF.

V and J are TRBV12-3 or TRBV12-4 and TRBJ2-2; D might be TRBD2 (7 bases). CDR3 size: 16 residues. Trimming shortened V by 3 bases and J by 1 base, and 12 bases separated the two germline ends. CDR3 in amino acids: CASSFLRGGNTGELFF. CDR3 DNA sequence: TGTGCCAGCAGTTTCTTAAGGGGGGGGAACACCGGGGAGCTGTTTTTT.

V is TRBV29-1 and J is TRBJ2-7, with 8 nucleotides matching TRBD1. The ends lost 1 base at V and 4 bases at J; junction bases unmatched: 3. There are 13 residues in the CDR3. CDR1 SQVTM and CDR2 ANQGSEA come from the germline V gene. CDR3 nucleotide sequence: TGCAGCGTTGAAGGGACAGGGCGTTACGAGCAGTACTTC. This gives the protein CSVEGTGRYEQYF.

The chain employs TRBV5-6 and TRBJ2-5; possibly TRBD2 for D (5 bases). The germline V gene has CDR1 SGHDT and CDR2 YYEEEE. V lost 4 bases, J lost 4 bases, and 14 bases lay in between. The CDR3 totals 14 residues. The CDR3 coding sequence is TGTGCCAGCAGCCTCCGGGCCGCGGGAGAGACCCAGTACTTC. Encoded protein: CASSLRAAGETQYF.

The CDR3 nucleotides are TGTGCCACCAAACGGGAGGGAACAGATACGCAGTATTTT. It is translated as CATKREGTDTQYF. The chain joins TRBV12-3 or TRBV12-4 to TRBJ2-3; TRBD2 matches 8 bases. V gave up 10 bases and J gave up 3 bases; unmatched junction bases: 6. The length of the CDR3 is 13 residues.

The chain carries TRBV6-5 and TRBJ1-2; TRBD1 aligns across 7 bases. CDR1 is MNHEY, CDR2 SVGAGI, per germline. With 0 bases clipped from V and 6 bases from J, the junction kept 7 bases outside the gene matches. There are 15 residues in the CDR3. The CDR3 coding sequence is TGTGCCAGCAGTTACTCGAGTCGACAGGGAGATGGCTACACCTTC. Its protein is CASSYSSRQGDGYTF.

The chain couples TRBV6-1 to TRBJ1-2, with 7 bases fitting TRBD1. Germline V gives CDR1 MNHNS, CDR2 SASEGT. This CDR3 is 14 amino acids long. Germline trimming cut 1 base from V and 2 bases from J; bases unmatched to any gene: 1. CDR3 protein: CASSEEGGNYGYTF. The CDR3 region has the DNA TGTGCCAGCAGTGAAGAAGGGGGCAACTATGGCTACACCTTC.

This sequence joins TRBV5-6 and TRBJ2-5; D is undetermined. Germline CDR1 SGHDT, CDR2 YYEEEE. The germline V and J ends were trimmed by 1 base and 5 bases, with 6 bases remaining between them. The length of the CDR3 is 12 residues. Written as DNA, the CDR3 is TGTGCCAGCAGCTTGAAATTGGAGACCCAGTACTTC. This sequence encodes CASSLKLETQYF.

V gene TRBV2 combines with J gene TRBJ2-2; no firm D call. The CDR3 sequence is 11 residues long. Germline V gene data show CDR1 as SNHLY and CDR2 as FYNNEI. The ends were cut back, 2 bases at V and 11 bases at J, with 6 bases in the middle. CDR3 loop: CASSERNELFF. In nucleotides, the CDR3 is TGTGCCAGCAGTGAACGAAACGAGCTGTTTTTT.

The rearrangement uses TRBV5-4 and TRBJ1-1; maybe TRBD1 (6 bases). The germline V and J ends were trimmed by 0 bases and 1 base, with 13 bases remaining between them. Germline V gene data show CDR1 as SGHNT and CDR2 as YYREEE (reference sequence). The length of the CDR3 is 16 residues. The CDR3 spells CASSLGTGATNTEAFF. The CDR3 DNA sequence: TGTGCCAGCAGCTTGGGTACGGGGGCGACGAACACTGAAGCTTTCTTT.

The chain uses TRBV19 and TRBJ2-6; D possibly corresponds to TRBD1 (6 bases). Germline V CDR1 and CDR2: LNHDA, SQIVND (reference sequence). V gave up 5 bases and J gave up 0 bases, with 11 bases separating them. The CDR3 runs 16 residues. The CDR3 DNA reads TGTGCCAGTAGTTGGGGACACCTCTCTGGGGCCAACGTCCTGACTTTC. Its protein product is CASSWGHLSGANVLTF.

The V and J genes are TRBV19 and TRBJ2-3; D could derive from TRBD1 or TRBD2 (5 bases each). CDR1 LNHDA and CDR2 SQIVND come from the germline V gene (reference sequence). CDR3 length: 15 residues. V was cut by 8 bases and J by 1 base, with 16 bases left in between. The DNA for the CDR3 is TGTGCCAGTTGGGACGGATCAGCGGGCACAGATACGCAGTATTTT. Translated: CASWDGSAGTDTQYF. Based on the CDR3 plus reference TRBV19 and TRBJ2-3, the full variable domain is DGGITQSPKYLFRKEGQNVTLSCEQNLNHDAMYWYRQDPGQGLRLIYYSQIVNDFQKGDIAEGYSVSREKKESFPLTVTSAQKNPTAFYLCASWDGSAGTDTQYFGPGTRLTVL.

This sequence joins TRBV19 and TRBJ2-7, with TRBD1 identical over 7 bases. The CDR3 loop spans 14 amino acids. Germline CDR1 LNHDA, CDR2 SQIVND (reference sequence). Trimming removed 4 bases from V and 1 base from J; junction bases left unmatched: 4. The DNA for the CDR3 is TGTGCCAGTAGTAGGGGGACAGCGTCCTACGAGCAGTACTTC. This gives the protein CASSRGTASYEQYF.

The V call is TRBV6-6, the J call TRBJ1-1; 7 nucleotides match TRBD1. V gave up 7 bases and J gave up 2 bases; unmatched junction bases: 10. The CDR3 totals 15 residues. Germline V gives CDR1 MNHNY, CDR2 SVGAGI (reference sequence). Here the CDR3 DNA reads TGTGCCAGCATTTTTCCCGGGACAGTAAACACTGAAGCTTTCTTT. Translated, it gives CASIFPGTVNTEAFF.

The sample holds one count of this clonotype. The chain combines TRBV6-6 with TRBJ1-5; maybe TRBD1 (5 bases). The CDR3 is 13 residues long. Trimming shortened V by 11 bases and J by 0 bases, and 11 bases separated the two germline ends. Germline CDR1 MNHNY, CDR2 SVGAGI (reference sequence). CDR3 in amino acids: CAVRDRSNQPQHF. The CDR3 region has the DNA TGTGCCGTCCGGGACCGTAGCAATCAGCCCCAGCATTTT.